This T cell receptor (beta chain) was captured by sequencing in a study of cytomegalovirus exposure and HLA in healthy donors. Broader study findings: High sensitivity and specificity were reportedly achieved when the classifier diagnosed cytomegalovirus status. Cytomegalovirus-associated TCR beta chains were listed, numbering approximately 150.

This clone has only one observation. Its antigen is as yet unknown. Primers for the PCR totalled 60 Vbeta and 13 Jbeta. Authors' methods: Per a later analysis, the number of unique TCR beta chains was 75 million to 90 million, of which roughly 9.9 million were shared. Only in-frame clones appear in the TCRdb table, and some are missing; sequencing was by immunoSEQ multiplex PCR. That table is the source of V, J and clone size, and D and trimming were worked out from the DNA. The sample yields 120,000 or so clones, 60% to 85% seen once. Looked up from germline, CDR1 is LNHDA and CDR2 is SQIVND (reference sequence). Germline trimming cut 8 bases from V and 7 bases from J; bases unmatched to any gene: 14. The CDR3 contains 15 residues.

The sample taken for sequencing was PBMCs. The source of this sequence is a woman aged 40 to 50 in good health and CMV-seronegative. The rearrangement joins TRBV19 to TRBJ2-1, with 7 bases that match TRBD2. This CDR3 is CASSRGGPSLNEQFF. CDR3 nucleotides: TGTGCCAGTTCCCGGGGAGGGCCGTCTTTGAATGAGCAGTTCTTC.